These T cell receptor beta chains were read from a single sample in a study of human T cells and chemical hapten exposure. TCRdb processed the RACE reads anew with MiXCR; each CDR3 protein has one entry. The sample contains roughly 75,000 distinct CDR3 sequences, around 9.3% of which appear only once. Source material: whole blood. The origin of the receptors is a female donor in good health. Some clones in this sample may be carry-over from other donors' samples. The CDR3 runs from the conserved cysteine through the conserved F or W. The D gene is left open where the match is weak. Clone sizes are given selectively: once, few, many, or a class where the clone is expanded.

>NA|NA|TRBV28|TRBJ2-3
TGTGCCAGCAGTCGAACGAATACGCAGTATTTT
CASSRTNTQYF
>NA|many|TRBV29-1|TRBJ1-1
TGCAGCGTTCGAGTGATGAACACTGAAGCTTTCTTT
CSVRVMNTEAFF
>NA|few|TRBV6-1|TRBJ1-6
TGTGCCAGCTCGACGGAGCCTAGCAGCGGATCACCCCTCCACTTT
CASSTEPSSGSPLHF
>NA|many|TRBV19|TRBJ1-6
TGTGCCAGTAGTATGATCGGCCTATCACCCCTCCACTTT
CASSMIGLSPLHF
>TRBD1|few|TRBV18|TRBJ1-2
TGTGCCAGCTCACCCGGGACAGTTACTAACTATGGCTACACCTTC
CASSPGTVTNYGYTF
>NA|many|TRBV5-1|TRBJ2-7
TGCGCCAGCAGCCCGGGCTTAACCCTACCCTACGAGCAGTACTTC
CASSPGLTLPYEQYF
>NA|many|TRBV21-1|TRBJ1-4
TGTGCCAGCAGCAAAGCCCGAGACAGGGGACAAAAAAAACTGTTTTTT
CASSKARDRGQKKLFF
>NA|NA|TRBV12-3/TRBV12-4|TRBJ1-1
TGTGCCAGCAGTTCCCCGCGGACAGAGAGGAACACTGAAGCTTTCTTT
CASSSPRTERNTEAFF
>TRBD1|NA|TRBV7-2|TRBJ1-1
TGTGCCAGCAGCTCCTTAAGGGGGCTAGGAGCTTTCTTT
CASSSLRGLGAFF
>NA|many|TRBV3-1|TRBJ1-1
TGTGCCAGCAGCCAAGGGAAAGGGGTTGAAGCTTTCTTT
CASSQGKGVEAFF
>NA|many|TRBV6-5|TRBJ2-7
TGTGCCAGCAGTTACTCAGGGGAGAGCTCCTACGAGCAGTACTTC
CASSYSGESSYEQYF
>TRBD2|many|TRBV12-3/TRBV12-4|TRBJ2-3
TGTGCCAGCAGCCTCGCCGGGACTAACACAGATACGCAGTATTTT
CASSLAGTNTDTQYF
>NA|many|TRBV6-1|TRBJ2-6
TGTGCCAGCCACCTGTGGGACTTCCCCCCTGGGGCCAACGTCCTGACTTTC
CASHLWDFPPGANVLTF
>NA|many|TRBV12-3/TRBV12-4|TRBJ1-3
TGTGCCAGCAGTCCCCGTCGCGGGATCGACACCATATATTTT
CASSPRRGIDTIYF
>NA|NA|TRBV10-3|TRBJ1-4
TGTGCCATCAGTGATACCCGCAGGGCGGATGAAAAACTGTTTTTT
CAISDTRRADEKLFF
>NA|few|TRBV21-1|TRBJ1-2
TGTGCCAGCAGCCTCTCTAACTATGGCTACACCTTC
CASSLSNYGYTF
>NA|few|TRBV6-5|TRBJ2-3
TGTGCCAGCAGAAGACTGGGCACAGATACGCAGTATTTT
CASRRLGTDTQYF
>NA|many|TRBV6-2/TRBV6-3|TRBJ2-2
TGTGCCAGCAGTCCTTTTATGGCCGGGGAGCTGTTTTTT
CASSPFMAGELFF
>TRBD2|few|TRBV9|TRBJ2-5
TGTGCCAGCAGCGTAGGCGGGGGGGCCTTCCAAGAGACCCAGTACTTC
CASSVGGGAFQETQYF
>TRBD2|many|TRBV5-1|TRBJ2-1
TGCGCCAGCAGCCGTAGCGGGGGGGCAAATGAGCAGTTCTTC
CASSRSGGANEQFF
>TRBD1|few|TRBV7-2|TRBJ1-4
TGTGCCAGCAGATTACAGGGACAGAGTAATGAAAAACTGTTTTTT
CASRLQGQSNEKLFF
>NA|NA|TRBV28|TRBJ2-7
TGTGCCAGCAGCCTCGGGGGTCCCGACGAGCAGTACTTC
CASSLGGPDEQYF
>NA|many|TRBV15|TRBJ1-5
TGTGCCACCAGCAGAGACGGGTATAGCAATCAGCCCCAGCATTTT
CATSRDGYSNQPQHF
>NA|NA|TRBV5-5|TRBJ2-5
TGTGCCAGCACCCCCCACCCTCCCCCTACTCAAGAGACCCAGTACTTC
CASTPHPPPTQETQYF
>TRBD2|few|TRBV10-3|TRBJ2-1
TGTGCCATCAGTGAGTCGACGGCTAGCGGGGGGGACATCTACAATGAGCAGTTCTTC
CAISESTASGGDIYNEQFF
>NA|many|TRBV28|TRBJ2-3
TGTGCCAGCAAAGGCCTAACAGATACGCAGTATTTT
CASKGLTDTQYF
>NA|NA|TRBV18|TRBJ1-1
TGTGCCAGCTCACCACCGAACGGCAGGGGTACTGAAGCTTTCTTT
CASSPPNGRGTEAFF
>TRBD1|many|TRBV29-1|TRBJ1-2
TGCAGCGCCCGATGGGGACAGACACTAAAAACCTTC
CSARWGQTLKTF
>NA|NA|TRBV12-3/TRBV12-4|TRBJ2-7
TGTGCCAGCAGTCCCCCGGGCATCCGGGCCTACGAGCAGTACTTC
CASSPPGIRAYEQYF
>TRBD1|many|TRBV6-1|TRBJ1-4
TGTGCCAGCAGGCCTACAGGGGGGCTTCGGGAAAAACTGTTTTTT
CASRPTGGLREKLFF
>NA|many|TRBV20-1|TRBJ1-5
TGCAGTGCGTCGGGGGATAGCAATCAGCCCCAGCATTTT
CSASGDSNQPQHF